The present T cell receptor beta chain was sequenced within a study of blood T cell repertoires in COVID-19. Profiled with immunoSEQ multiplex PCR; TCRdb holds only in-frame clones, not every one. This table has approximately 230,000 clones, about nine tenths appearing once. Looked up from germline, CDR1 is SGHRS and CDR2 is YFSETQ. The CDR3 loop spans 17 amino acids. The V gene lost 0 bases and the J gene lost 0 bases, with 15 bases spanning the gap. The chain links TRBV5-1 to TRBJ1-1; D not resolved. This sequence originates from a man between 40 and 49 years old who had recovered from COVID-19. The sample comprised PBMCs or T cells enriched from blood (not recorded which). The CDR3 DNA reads TGCGCCAGCAGCTTGGGATTGAGAGAGTTCATGAACACTGAAGCTTTCTTT. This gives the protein CASSLGLREFMNTEAFF.